This TCR beta chain was identified during a study of cytomegalovirus exposure and HLA in healthy donors. On the study more broadly: Earlier findings included more than 95 million unique TCR beta sequences obtained from 150 million to 200 million T cells.

PCR employed 60 Vbeta and 13 Jbeta primers. Sequencing used immunoSEQ multiplex PCR; TCRdb keeps in-frame clones, though not all of them. This table has roughly 100,000 clones, over 9.5% appearing once. The CDR3 consists of 15 residues. Trimming removed 6 bases from V and 7 bases from J; junction bases left unmatched: 4. Germline V lookup: CDR1 MNHEY, CDR2 SMNVEV (reference sequence). Study results and caveats: CMV serostatus was the sole immune exposure information available. With high specificity and sensitivity, the classifier reportedly diagnosed cytomegalovirus status.

This clone was found a few times. The antigen is undetermined. This receptor was taken from a man aged 40-50 years in good health and CMV-seropositive. Sequencing was performed on PBMCs. The chain is built from TRBV27 and TRBJ2-2, with 14 bases lining up with TRBD2. In DNA, the CDR3 is TGTGCCAGCAGGCCGGGACTAGCGGGAGTCGGGGAGCTGTTTTTT. Protein sequence: CASRPGLAGVGELFF.